Below, one T cell receptor (beta chain) is given with its context. Its matching antigen is unknown. Donors comprised only Caucasian adults living in Nashville, Tennessee. V dropped 4 bases and J dropped 4; count of bases not matched to a gene: 5. The CDR3 has 14 amino acids. Germline lookup yields CDR1 SGHRS and CDR2 YFSETQ. The sample originates from a study of shared clonotypes between healthy human individuals. Findings and limits, study-wide: The represented genetic and exposure-history diversity was limited by the small number of donors.

The method was immunoSEQ multiplex PCR; TCRdb's version includes in-frame clones alone and lacks a portion of them. Seen here are around 2.1 million clones, 90% to 96% observed once, and the top ten hold roughly 0.13%. The sequencing sample was made of naive CD4+ T cells sorted from blood. Specified subset: CD45RA+ positively selected. The origin of this receptor is a man between 18 and 29 years old in good health. This sequence joins TRBV5-1 and TRBJ1-1; 9 bases agree with TRBD1. This CDR3 is CASSPTQGATEAFF. DNA for the CDR3: TGCGCCAGCAGCCCGACACAGGGGGCCACTGAAGCTTTCTTT.